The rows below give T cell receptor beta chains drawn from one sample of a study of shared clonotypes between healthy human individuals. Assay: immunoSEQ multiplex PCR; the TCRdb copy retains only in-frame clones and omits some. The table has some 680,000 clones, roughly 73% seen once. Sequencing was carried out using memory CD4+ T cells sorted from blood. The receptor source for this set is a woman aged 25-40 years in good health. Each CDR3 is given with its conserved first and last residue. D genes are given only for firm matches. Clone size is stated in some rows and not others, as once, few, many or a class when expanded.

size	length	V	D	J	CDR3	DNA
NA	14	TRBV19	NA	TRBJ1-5	CASRIPGLSQPQHF	TGTGCCAGTAGGATACCGGGACTGAGTCAGCCCCAGCATTTT
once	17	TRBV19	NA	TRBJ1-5	CASSITTSIGSDQPQHF	TGTGCCAGTAGTATCACAACATCCATCGGGTCCGATCAGCCCCAGCATTTT
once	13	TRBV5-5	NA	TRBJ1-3	CASSPGGRDTIYF	TGTGCCAGCAGCCCGGGAGGCAGAGACACCATATATTTT
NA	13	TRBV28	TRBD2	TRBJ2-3	CASSRGGTDTQYF	TGTGCCAGCAGCCGCGGGGGAACAGATACGCAGTATTTT
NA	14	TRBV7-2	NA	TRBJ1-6	CASSFGRDNSPLHF	TGTGCCAGCAGCTTCGGCAGGGATAATTCACCCCTCCACTTT
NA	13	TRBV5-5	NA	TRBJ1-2	CASSLESTAGYTF	TGTGCCAGCAGCTTGGAATCGACAGCTGGCTACACCTTC
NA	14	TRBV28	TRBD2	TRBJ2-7	CASSLRGGFYEQYF	TGTGCCAGCAGTTTGCGGGGGGGGTTCTACGAGCAGTACTTC
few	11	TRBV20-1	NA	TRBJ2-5	CSVARQETQYF	TGCAGTGTGGCTCGACAAGAGACCCAGTACTTC
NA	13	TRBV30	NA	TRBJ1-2	CAWRYTVNYGYTF	TGTGCCTGGAGGTATACAGTGAACTATGGCTACACCTTC
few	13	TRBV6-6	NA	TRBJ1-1	CASSNYKNTEAFF	TGTGCCAGCAGCAATTACAAGAACACTGAAGCTTTCTTT
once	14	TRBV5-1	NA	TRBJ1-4	CASSSGDGGEKLFF	TGCGCCAGCAGCTCCGGGGATGGGGGTGAAAAACTGTTTTTT